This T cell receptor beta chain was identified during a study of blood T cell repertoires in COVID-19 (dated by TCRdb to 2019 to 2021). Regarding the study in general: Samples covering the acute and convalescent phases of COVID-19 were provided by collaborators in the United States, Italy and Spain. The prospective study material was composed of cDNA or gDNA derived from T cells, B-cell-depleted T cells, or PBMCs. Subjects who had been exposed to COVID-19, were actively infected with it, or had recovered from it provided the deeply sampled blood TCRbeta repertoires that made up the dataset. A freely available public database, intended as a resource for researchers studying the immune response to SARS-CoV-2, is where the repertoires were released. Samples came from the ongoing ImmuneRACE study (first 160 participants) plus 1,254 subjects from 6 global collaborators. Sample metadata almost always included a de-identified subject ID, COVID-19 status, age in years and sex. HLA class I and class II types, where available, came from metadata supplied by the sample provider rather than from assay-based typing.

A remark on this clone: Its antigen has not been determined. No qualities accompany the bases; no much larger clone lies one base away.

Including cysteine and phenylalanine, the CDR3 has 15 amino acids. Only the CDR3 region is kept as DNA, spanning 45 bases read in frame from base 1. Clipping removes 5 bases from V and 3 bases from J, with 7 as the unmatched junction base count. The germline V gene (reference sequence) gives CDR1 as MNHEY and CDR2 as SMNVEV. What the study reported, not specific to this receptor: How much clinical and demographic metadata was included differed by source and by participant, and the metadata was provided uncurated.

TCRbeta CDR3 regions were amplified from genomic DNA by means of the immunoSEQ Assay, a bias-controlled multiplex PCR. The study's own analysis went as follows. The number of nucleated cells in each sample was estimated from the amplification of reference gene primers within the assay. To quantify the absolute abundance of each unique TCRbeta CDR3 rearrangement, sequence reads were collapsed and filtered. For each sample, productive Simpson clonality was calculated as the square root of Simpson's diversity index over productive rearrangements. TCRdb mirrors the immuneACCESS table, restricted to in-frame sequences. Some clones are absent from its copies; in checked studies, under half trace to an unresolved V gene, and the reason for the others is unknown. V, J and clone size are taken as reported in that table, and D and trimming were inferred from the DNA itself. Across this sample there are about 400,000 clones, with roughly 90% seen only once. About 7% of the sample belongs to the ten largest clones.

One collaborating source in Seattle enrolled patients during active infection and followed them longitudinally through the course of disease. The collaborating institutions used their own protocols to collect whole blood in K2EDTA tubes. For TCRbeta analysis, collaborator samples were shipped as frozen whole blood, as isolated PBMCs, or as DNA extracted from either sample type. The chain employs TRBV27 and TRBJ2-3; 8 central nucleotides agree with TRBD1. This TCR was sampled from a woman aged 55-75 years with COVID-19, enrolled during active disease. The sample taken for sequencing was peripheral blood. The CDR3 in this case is CASSLRQGRTDTQYF. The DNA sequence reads TGTGCCAGCAGTCTTCGACAGGGGAGGACAGATACGCAGTATTTT.